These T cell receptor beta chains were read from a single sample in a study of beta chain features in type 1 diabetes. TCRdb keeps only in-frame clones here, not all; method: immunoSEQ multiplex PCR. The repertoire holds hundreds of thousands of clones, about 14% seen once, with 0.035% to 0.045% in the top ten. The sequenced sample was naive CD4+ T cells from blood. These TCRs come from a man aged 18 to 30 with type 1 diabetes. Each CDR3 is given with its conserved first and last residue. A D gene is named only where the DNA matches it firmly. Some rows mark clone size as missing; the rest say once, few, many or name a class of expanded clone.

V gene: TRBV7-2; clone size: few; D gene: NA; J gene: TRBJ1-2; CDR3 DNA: TGTGCCAGCAGCTTACTGGATGGCTACACCTTC; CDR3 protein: CASSLLDGYTF
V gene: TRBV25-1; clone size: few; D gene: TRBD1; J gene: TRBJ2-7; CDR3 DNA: TGTGCCAGCAGTTCGACAGGGAGCTCCTACGAGCAGTACTTC; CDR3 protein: CASSSTGSSYEQYF
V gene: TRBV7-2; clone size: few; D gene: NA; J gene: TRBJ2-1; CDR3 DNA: TGTGCCAGCAGCCGTGCCCAAAGCTCCTACAATGAGCAGTTCTTC; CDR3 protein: CASSRAQSSYNEQFF
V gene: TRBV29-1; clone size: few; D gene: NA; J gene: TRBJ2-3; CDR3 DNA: TGCAGCGTTGGCAGGGCAACAGATACGCAGTATTTT; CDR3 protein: CSVGRATDTQYF
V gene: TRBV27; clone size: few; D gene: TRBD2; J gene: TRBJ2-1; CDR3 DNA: TGTGCCAGCAAGGCCCGGGCGGGGACTAGCGAATACAATGAGCAGTTCTTC; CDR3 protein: CASKARAGTSEYNEQFF
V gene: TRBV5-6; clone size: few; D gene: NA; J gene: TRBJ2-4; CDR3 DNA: TGTGCCAGCAGCTTGTCCAGCGCCGGGGCCAAAAACATTCAGTACTTC; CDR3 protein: CASSLSSAGAKNIQYF
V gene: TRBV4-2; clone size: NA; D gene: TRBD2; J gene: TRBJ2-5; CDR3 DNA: TGTGCCAGCAGTAGCGGGGAATATCAAGAGACCCAGTACTTC; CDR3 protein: CASSSGEYQETQYF
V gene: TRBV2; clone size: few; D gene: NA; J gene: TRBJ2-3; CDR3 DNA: TGTGCCACCACCCGACAGACGGTCACAGATACGCAGTATTTT; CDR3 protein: CATTRQTVTDTQYF
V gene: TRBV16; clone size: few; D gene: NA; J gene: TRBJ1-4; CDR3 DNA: TGTGCCAGCAGTCGGATCTTCCAGGGTGGGGCAACTAATGAAAAACTGTTTTTT; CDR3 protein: CASSRIFQGGATNEKLFF
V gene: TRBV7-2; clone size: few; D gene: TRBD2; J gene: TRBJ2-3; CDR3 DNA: TGTGCCAGCAGGGCGGGAGGTGGAACAGATACGCAGTATTTT; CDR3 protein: CASRAGGGTDTQYF
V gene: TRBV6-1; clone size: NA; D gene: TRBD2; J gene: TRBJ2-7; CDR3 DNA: TGTGCCAGCAGGCGGGACTACAGAACCTACGAGCAGTACTTC; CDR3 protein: CASRRDYRTYEQYF
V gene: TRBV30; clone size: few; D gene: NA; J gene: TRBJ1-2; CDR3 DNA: TGTGCCTGGACTCCCGGTCGCTGGGGCTACACCTTC; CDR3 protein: CAWTPGRWGYTF
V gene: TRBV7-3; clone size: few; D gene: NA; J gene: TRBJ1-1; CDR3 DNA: TGTGCCAGCAGCCCTCCAGGGGCGAACACTGAAGCTTTCTTT; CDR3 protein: CASSPPGANTEAFF
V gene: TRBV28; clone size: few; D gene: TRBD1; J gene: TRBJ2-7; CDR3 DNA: TGTGCCAGCGAACAGGGGTCGGAGGTCGAGCAGTACTTC; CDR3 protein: CASEQGSEVEQYF
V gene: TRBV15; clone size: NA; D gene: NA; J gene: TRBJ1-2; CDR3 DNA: TGTGCCACCAGCAGAATCGGGGACGGCTATAACTATGGCTACACCTTC; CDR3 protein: CATSRIGDGYNYGYTF
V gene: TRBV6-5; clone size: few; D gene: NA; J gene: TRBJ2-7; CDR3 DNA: TGTGCCAGCAGTTACTCCGGAGGAGCCAGCTCCTACGAGCAGTACTTC; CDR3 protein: CASSYSGGASSYEQYF
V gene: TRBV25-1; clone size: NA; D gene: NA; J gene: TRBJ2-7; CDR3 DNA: TGTGCCAGCAGAGGGGACACCCCGCCGGGGCAGTACTTC; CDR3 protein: CASRGDTPPGQYF
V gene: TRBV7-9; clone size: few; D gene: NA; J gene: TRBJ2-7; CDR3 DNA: TGTGCCAGCAGCTTAAAAGGCACTGCCTACGAGCAGTACTTC; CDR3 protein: CASSLKGTAYEQYF
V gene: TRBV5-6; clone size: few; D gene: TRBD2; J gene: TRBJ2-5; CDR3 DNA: TGTGCCAGCACCCCGCTGGGGGGGGAAGAGACCCAGTACTTC; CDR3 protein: CASTPLGGEETQYF
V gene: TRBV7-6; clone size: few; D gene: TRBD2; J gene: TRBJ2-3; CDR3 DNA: TGTGCCAGCAGCCCCGGGACTAGCGGGAGCGCAGATACGCAGTATTTT; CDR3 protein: CASSPGTSGSADTQYF
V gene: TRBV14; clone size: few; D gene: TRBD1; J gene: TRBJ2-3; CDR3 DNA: TGTGCCAGCAGCCGGGACAGACACACAGATACGCAGTATTTT; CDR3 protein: CASSRDRHTDTQYF
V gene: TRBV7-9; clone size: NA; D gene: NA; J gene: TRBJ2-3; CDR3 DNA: TGTGCCAGCAGCTTTGAGCAAACCACAGATACGCAGTATTTT; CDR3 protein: CASSFEQTTDTQYF
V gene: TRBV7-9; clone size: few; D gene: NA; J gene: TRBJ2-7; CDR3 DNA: TGTGCCAGCAGCCTAAACAGGGTACACGGCTCCGAGCAGTACTTC; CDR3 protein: CASSLNRVHGSEQYF
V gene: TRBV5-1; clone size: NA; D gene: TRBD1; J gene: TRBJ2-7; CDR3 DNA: TGCGCCAGCAGCTTGGCCTCGATCGGGACAGCCTACGAGCAGTACTTC; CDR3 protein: CASSLASIGTAYEQYF
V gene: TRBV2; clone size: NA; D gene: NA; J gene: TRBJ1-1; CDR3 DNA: TGTGCCAGCAGTGAGCACAGCCCGCTGGACACTGAAGCTTTCTTT; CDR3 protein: CASSEHSPLDTEAFF
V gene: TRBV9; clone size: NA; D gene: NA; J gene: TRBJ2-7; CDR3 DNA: TGTGCCAGCAGCGTAGCTCTCGGGTACGAGCAGTACTTC; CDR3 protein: CASSVALGYEQYF
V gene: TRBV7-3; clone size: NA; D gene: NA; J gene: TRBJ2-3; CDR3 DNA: TGTGCCAGCAGCCCCCAACGGCGGGGCACAGATACGCAGTATTTT; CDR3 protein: CASSPQRRGTDTQYF
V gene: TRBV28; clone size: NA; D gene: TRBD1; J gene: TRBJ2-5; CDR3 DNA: TGTGCCAGCACCGTGGGACAGTTAGAGACCCAGTACTTC; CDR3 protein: CASTVGQLETQYF
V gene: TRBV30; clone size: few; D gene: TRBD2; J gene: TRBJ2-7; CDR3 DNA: TGTGCCTGGAATAGGCCTAGCGGGACCTACGAGCAGTACTTC; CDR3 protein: CAWNRPSGTYEQYF
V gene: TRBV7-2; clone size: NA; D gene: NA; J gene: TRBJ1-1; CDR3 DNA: TGTGCCAGCAACATGGGGGGTTCGTACACTGAAGCTTTCTTT; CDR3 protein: CASNMGGSYTEAFF
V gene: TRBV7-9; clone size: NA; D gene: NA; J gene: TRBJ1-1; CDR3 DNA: TGTGCCAGCAGCGTGGGCACTGAAGCTTTCTTT; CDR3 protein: CASSVGTEAFF
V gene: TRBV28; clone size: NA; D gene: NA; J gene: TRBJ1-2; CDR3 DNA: TGTGCCAGTTCGACCGACCGCTATGGCTACACCTTC; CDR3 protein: CASSTDRYGYTF
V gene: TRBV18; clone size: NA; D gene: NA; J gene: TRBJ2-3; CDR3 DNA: TGTGCCAGCTCACCACCATATTCCACTAAGACGCAGTATTTT; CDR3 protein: CASSPPYSTKTQYF
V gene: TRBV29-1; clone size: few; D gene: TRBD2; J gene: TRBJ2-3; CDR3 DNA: TGCAGTATCGGGGCTAGCGGGGGATCGCAGTATTTT; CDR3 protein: CSIGASGGSQYF
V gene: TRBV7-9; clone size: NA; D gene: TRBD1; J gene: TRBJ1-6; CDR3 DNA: TGTGCCAGCAGCTTAGACGGCCAGCGGGACAGGAATTCACCCCTCCACTTT; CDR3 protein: CASSLDGQRDRNSPLHF
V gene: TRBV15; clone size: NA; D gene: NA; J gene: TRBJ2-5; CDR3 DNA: TGTGCCACCAGCGGGACGGAGACCCAGTACTTC; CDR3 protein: CATSGTETQYF
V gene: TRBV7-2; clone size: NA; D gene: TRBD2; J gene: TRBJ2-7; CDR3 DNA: TGTGCCAGCAGCTCCCCATCCCGCGGGAGGGCGCACTCCTACGAGCAGTACTTC; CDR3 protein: CASSSPSRGRAHSYEQYF
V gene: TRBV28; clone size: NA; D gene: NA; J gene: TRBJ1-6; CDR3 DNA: TGTGCCACCGACACTACTAATTCACCCCTCCACTTT; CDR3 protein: CATDTTNSPLHF
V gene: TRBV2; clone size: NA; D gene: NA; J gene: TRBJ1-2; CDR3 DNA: TGTGCCAGCAGTTCGGGACACCAGAAGGCCTATGGCTACACCTTC; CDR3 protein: CASSSGHQKAYGYTF
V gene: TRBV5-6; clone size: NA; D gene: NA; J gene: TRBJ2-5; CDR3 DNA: TGTGCCAGCAGCTGGGGTGAAGAGACCCAGTACTTC; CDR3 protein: CASSWGEETQYF
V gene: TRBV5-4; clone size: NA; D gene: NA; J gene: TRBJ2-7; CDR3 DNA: TGTGCCAGCAGCTTGGAGGGGTCAAGCTCCTACGAGCAGTACTTC; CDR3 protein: CASSLEGSSSYEQYF
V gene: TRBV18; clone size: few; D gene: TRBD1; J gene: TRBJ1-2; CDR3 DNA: TGTGCCAGCTCACCGTCGGGACAGCATAACTATGGCTACACCTTC; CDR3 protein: CASSPSGQHNYGYTF
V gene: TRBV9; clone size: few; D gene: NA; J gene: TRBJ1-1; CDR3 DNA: TGTGCCAGCAGCGAGAGTCGAGGTACTGAAGCTTTCTTT; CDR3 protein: CASSESRGTEAFF
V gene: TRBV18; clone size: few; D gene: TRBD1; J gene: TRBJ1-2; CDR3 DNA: TGTGCCAGCTCCACGAGGGACAGGGGCTATGGCTACACCTTC; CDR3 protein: CASSTRDRGYGYTF
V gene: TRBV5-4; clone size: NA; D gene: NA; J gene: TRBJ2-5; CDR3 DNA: TGTGCCAGCAGCTTTGCGGAGACCCAGTACTTC; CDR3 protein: CASSFAETQYF
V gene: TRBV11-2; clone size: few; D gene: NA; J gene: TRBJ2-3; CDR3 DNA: TGTGCCAGCAGCTGGGGACTCAGAGTAGGCACAGATACGCAGTATTTT; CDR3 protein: CASSWGLRVGTDTQYF
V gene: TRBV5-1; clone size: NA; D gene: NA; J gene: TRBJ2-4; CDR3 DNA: TGCGCCAGCAGCTTGGATCAGGCTAAAAACATTCAGTACTTC; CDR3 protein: CASSLDQAKNIQYF
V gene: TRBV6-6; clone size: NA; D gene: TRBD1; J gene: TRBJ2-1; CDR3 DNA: TGTGCCAGCAGGGGCACTCGGACAGGTCCCAATGAGCAGTTCTTC; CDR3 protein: CASRGTRTGPNEQFF
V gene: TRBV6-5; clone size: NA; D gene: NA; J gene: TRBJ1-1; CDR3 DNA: TGTGCCAGCAGTTATGATGCAGGGCGGGAAGCTTTCTTT; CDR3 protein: CASSYDAGREAFF
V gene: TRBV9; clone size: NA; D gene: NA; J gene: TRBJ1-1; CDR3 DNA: TGTGCCAGCAGCGTAGACGGAACGAACACTGAAGCTTTCTTT; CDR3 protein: CASSVDGTNTEAFF
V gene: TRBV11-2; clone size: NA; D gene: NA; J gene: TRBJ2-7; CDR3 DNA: TGTGCCAGCAGCGCCAGACACTTCTCCTACGAGCAGTACTTC; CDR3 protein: CASSARHFSYEQYF
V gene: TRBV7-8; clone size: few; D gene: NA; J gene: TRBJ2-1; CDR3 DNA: TGTGCCAGCAGCTTCATTGACAGGGAGCAGTTCTTC; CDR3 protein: CASSFIDREQFF
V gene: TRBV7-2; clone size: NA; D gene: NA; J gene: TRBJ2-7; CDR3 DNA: TGTGCCAGCAGCCTAACTCCCCAGAACGGGCAGTACTTC; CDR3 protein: CASSLTPQNGQYF
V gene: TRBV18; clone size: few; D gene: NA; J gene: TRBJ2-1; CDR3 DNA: TGTGCCAGCTCGCACGGCGGGGACCCACCCTTCAATGAGCAGTTCTTC; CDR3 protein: CASSHGGDPPFNEQFF
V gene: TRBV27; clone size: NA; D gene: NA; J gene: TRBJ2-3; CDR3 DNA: TGTGCCAGAACCGCCGGGGAGTACACAGATACGCAGTATTTT; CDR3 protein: CARTAGEYTDTQYF